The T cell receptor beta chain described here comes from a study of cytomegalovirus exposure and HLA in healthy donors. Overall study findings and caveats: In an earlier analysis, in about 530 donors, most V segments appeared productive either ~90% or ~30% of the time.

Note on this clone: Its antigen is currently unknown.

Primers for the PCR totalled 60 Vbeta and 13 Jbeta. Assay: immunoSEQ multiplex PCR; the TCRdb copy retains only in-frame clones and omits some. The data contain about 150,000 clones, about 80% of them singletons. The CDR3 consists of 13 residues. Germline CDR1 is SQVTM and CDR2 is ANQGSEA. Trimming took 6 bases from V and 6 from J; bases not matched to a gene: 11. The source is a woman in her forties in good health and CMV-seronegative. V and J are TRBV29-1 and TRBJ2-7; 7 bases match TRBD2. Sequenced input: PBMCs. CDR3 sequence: CSVDEGRGGEQYF. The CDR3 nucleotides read TGCAGCGTGGACGAGGGGAGGGGCGGCGAGCAGTACTTC.